Listed below are T cell receptor beta chains from one sample, sequenced in a study of blood T cells in healthy people across ages. TCRdb ran MiXCR on the 5' RACE reads and lists one entry per CDR3 protein. Among hundreds of thousands of distinct CDR3 sequences listed, approximately 30% were seen once. Specimen: blood. The receptors were sampled from a woman of 80 years or more in good health. The CDR3 runs from the conserved cysteine through the conserved F or W. The D gene is left open where the match is weak. Clone size is not always given. Where it is, it says once, few, many or a class for expanded clones.

>TRBD1|TRBJ2-3|TRBV20-1|many
CSARDSGQATDTQYF
TGCAGTGCTAGAGATTCGGGACAGGCGACAGATACGCAGTATTTT
>.|TRBJ2-7|TRBV7-2|.
CASSQEGGRRYEQYF
TGTGCCAGCAGCCAAGAGGGGGGGCGCCGGTACGAGCAGTACTTC
>TRBD1|TRBJ1-2|TRBV7-2|many
CASSLNPTGASGYTF
TGTGCCAGCAGCTTGAATCCGACAGGGGCCAGTGGCTACACCTTC
>.|TRBJ1-5|TRBV20-1|many
CSSTRQGNQPQHF
TGCAGTTCAACGCGACAAGGCAATCAGCCCCAGCATTTT
>TRBD1|TRBJ2-6|TRBV20-1|many
CSARDVTRQGANGANVLTF
TGCAGTGCTAGAGATGTGACGCGACAGGGGGCAAATGGGGCCAACGTCCTGACTTTC
>TRBD1|TRBJ2-7|TRBV9|many
CASSAGPGDRGEQYF
TGTGCCAGCAGCGCTGGTCCGGGGGACAGGGGCGAGCAGTACTTC
>.|TRBJ2-7|TRBV19|.
CASSIDRPDTREQYF
TGTGCCAGTAGTATAGATCGGCCCGACACGCGGGAGCAGTACTTC
>TRBD2|TRBJ2-1|TRBV7-3|many
CASSLTGAGTYNEQFF
TGTGCCAGCAGCTTAACGGGAGCGGGGACCTACAATGAGCAGTTCTTC
>.|TRBJ2-3|TRBV7-8|.
CASSLGWGGGVDTQYF
TGTGCCAGCAGCTTAGGATGGGGGGGCGGGGTAGATACGCAGTATTTT
>.|TRBJ1-1|TRBV3-1|.
CASSTLRGDQAFF
TGTGCCAGCAGCACCCTGAGGGGGGACCAAGCTTTCTTT
>.|TRBJ2-5|TRBV12-3/TRBV12-4|many
CASNLGGSVTQYF
TGTGCCAGCAACTTAGGAGGGAGCGTGACCCAGTACTTC
>.|TRBJ2-3|TRBV27|many
CASSPGTIDTQYF
TGTGCCAGCAGTCCCGGGACGATCGATACGCAGTATTTT
>TRBD1|TRBJ2-1|TRBV20-1|.
CSASATGVDNEQFF
TGCAGTGCTAGTGCGACAGGGGTCGACAATGAGCAGTTCTTC
>.|TRBJ2-3|TRBV27|.
CASRDSLGDTQYF
TGTGCCAGCAGGGACAGCCTCGGTGATACGCAGTATTTT
>.|TRBJ2-3|TRBV11-2|many
CASSPRANTQYF
TGTGCCAGCAGCCCCCGCGCAAATACGCAGTATTTT
>TRBD1|TRBJ1-1|TRBV30|few
CAWSEGQGTEAFF
TGTGCCTGGAGTGAGGGACAGGGCACTGAAGCTTTCTTT
>TRBD1|TRBJ1-5|TRBV6-5|.
CASSLSRQGNQPQHF
TGTGCCAGCAGTCTCTCCCGACAGGGGAATCAGCCCCAGCATTTT
>.|TRBJ2-7|TRBV30|many
CAWNSVSYEQYF
TGTGCCTGGAATTCAGTTTCCTACGAGCAGTACTTC
>TRBD2|TRBJ2-1|TRBV7-2|.
CASSLRMAGVQFF
TGTGCCAGCAGCTTAAGGATGGCGGGGGTGCAGTTCTTC
>TRBD1|TRBJ2-5|TRBV18|many
CASSPETGAVWETQYF
TGTGCCAGCTCACCGGAAACAGGGGCTGTTTGGGAGACCCAGTACTTC